This T cell receptor (beta chain) was captured by sequencing in a study of regulatory T cells in long-lasting Graves disease. HTBI primers from iRepertoire and Arm-PCR of CDR3 regions yielded the TCR beta libraries. TCRdb passed the multiplex PCR reads through MiXCR, listing each CDR3 protein once. The sample lists some 450,000 distinct CDR3 sequences; roughly a quarter were seen once. This clonotype has just a few counts. Its antigen remains unidentified. The study's findings and limits: Preferential use of TRBV28, TRBJ1-2 and TRBJ2-5 was seen in persistent disease.

Time point given: persistent/refractory GD, antithyroid drugs over 5 years with positive TRAb. PBMC-derived RNA was used for the TCR library. Germline-derived CDR1 and CDR2 are DFQATT and SNEGSKA (reference sequence). After removal of 1 base from V and 10 bases from J, the junction contained 11 bases not matched to a gene. The CDR3 covers 14 residues. The sample here was peripheral blood mononuclear cells (PBMCs), taken when the disease was refractory, from a patient treated with antithyroid drugs. The sequence was collected from a female donor with Graves disease. The V gene is TRBV20-1, the J gene TRBJ1-1; 8 bases line up with TRBD1. The CDR3 loop reads CSARADRAGDGAFF. CDR3 sequence (DNA): TGCAGTGCTAGAGCGGACAGGGCGGGTGATGGAGCTTTCTTT.